This TCR beta chain was recorded in a study of cytomegalovirus exposure and HLA in healthy donors. The germline CDR1 and CDR2 sequences are KGHSH and LQKENI. The J segment lost 0 bases and the V segment lost 2 bases, leaving 4 bases of the junction unmatched. The CDR3 spans 17 residues. Vbeta (60) and Jbeta (13) primers were used in the PCR. Data came from immunoSEQ multiplex PCR; TCRdb stores just in-frame clones and leaves some out. The sample contains approximately 100,000 clones, less than 80% of which appear only once. The receptor's source is a woman in her 40s in good health and CMV-seronegative. The chain carries TRBV18 and TRBJ1-5; 10 bases are a match to TRBD1. The sequenced sample was PBMCs. This CDR3 is CASSPRQGADSNQPQHF. DNA for the CDR3: TGTGCCAGCTCACCAAGACAGGGGGCGGATAGCAATCAGCCCCAGCATTTT.